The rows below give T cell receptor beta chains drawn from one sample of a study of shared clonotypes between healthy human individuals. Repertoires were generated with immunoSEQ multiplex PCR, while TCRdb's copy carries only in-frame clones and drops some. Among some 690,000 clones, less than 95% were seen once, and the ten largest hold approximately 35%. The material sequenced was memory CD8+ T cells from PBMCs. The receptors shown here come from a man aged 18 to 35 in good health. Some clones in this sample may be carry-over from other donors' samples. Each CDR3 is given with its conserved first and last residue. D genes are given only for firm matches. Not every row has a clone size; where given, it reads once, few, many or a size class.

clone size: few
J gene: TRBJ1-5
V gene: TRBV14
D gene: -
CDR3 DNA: TGTGCCAGCAGCCAAGACTACAGGGCGGATGGGGTTCAGCCCCAGCATTTT
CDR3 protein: CASSQDYRADGVQPQHF

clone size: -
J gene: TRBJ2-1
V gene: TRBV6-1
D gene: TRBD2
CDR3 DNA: TGTGCCAGCAGGATGTTACTAGCGGGAGTCAATGAGCAGTTCTTC
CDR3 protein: CASRMLLAGVNEQFF

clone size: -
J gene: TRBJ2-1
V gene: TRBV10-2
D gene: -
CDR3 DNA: TGCGCCACCAAACCCGTAGCGGCCCCGAGGAGCTCCTACAATGAGCAGTTCTTC
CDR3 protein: CATKPVAAPRSSYNEQFF

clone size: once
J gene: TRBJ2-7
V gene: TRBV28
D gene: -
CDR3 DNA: TGTGCCAGCAGTTTAATTGGGAACGAGCAGTACTTC
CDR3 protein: CASSLIGNEQYF

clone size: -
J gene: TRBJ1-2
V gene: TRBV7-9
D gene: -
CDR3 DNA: TGTGCCAGCAGCAAACGGGTGCGCTACACCTTC
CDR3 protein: CASSKRVRYTF

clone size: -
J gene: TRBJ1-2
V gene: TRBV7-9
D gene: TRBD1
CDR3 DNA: TGTGCCAGCAGCCCAGGGGGCGCCTATGGCTACACCTTC
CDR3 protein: CASSPGGAYGYTF

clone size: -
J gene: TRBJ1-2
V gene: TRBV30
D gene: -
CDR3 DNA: TGTGCCTACCGACCGAGGGGGACCCTCTATGGCTACACCTTC
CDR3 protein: CAYRPRGTLYGYTF

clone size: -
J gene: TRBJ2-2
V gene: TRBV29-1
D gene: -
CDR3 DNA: TGCAGCGTTGGGGACACGACGAACACCGGGGAGCTGTTTTTT
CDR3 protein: CSVGDTTNTGELFF

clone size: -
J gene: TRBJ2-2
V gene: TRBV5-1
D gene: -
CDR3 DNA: TGCGCCAGCAGCTGGGACATTTACACCGGGGAGCTGTTTTTT
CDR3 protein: CASSWDIYTGELFF

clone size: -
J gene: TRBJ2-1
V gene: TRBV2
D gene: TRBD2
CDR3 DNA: TGTGCCAGCAGGGACCCCCGGACTAGGGATGATGAGCAGTTCTTC
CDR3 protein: CASRDPRTRDDEQFF

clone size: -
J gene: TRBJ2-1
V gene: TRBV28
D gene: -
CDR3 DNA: TGTGCCAGCAGACCCTGGGGGGCGGGCTCCTACAATGAGCAGTTCTTC
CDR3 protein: CASRPWGAGSYNEQFF

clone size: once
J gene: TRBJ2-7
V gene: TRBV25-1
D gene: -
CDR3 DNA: TGTGCCAGCAGTCAAGGCGCGGTAAGCGAGCAGTACTTC
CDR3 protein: CASSQGAVSEQYF

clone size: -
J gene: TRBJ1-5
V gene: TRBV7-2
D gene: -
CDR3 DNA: TGTGCCAGCAGCCTCACCACTGGGCGTCGGGATCCCCAGCATTTT
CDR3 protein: CASSLTTGRRDPQHF

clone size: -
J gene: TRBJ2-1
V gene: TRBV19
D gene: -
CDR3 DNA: TGTGCCACCTCTGGACAGCTATCCTACAATGAGCAGTTCTTC
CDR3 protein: CATSGQLSYNEQFF

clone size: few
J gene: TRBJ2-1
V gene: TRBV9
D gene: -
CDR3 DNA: TGTGCCAGCGGCAGGACGCCCAGCAATGAGCAGTTCTTC
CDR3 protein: CASGRTPSNEQFF

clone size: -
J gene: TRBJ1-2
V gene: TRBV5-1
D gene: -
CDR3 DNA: TGCGCCAGCAGCTGGGGACCTATCCTAGCTAACTATGGCTACACCTTC
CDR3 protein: CASSWGPILANYGYTF

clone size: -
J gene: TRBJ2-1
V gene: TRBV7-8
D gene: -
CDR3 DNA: TGTGCCAGCAGCTTAGAGGTCATTCCACTTGAGCAGTTCTTC
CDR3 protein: CASSLEVIPLEQFF

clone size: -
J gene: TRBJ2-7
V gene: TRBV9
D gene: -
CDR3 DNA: TGTGCCAGCAGCGTGGCGGACTCCTACGAGCAGTACTTC
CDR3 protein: CASSVADSYEQYF

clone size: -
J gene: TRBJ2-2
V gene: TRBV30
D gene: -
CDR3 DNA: TGTGCCTGGATAGGGGACAAGGGCACCGGGGAGCTGTTTTTT
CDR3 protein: CAWIGDKGTGELFF

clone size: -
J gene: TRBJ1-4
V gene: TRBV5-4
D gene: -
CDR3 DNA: TGTGCCAGCAGCCCGCCAGGGGAAAAACTGTTTTTT
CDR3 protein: CASSPPGEKLFF

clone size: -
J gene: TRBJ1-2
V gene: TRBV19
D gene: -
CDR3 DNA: TGTGCCAGTAGTATTGGAGGGGCCCCTTCCTATGGCTACACCTTC
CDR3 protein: CASSIGGAPSYGYTF

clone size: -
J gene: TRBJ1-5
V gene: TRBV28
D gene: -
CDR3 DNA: TGTGCCAGCAGTTTAAATCTGGGTAATCAGCCCCAGCATTTT
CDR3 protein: CASSLNLGNQPQHF

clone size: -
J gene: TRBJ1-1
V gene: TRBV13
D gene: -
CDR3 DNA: TGTGCCAGCAGCTTAGGTTGGTCTGAAGCTTTCTTT
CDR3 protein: CASSLGWSEAFF

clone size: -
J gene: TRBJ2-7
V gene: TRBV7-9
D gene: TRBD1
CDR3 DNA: TGTGCCAGCAGCTCCTCTCCAGGGGGCTACGAGCAGTACTTC
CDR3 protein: CASSSSPGGYEQYF

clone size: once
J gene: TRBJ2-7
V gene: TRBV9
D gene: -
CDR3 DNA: TGTGCCAGCAGCGTAGATGGCGGAACCTCGAGTGAGCAGTACTTC
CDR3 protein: CASSVDGGTSSEQYF

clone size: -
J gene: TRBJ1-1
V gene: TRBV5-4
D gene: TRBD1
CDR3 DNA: TGTGCCAGCAGTATGGACAGGGATCGTACTGAAGCTTTCTTT
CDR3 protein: CASSMDRDRTEAFF

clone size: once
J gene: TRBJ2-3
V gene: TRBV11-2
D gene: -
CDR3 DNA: TGTGCCAGCAGCTTAGAAGGGTCCCGTCTCGCAGATACGCAGTATTTT
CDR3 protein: CASSLEGSRLADTQYF

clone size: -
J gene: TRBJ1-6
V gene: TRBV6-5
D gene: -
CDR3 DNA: TGTGCCAGCAGTTACATGGGTAGGGATTCACCCCTCCACTTT
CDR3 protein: CASSYMGRDSPLHF

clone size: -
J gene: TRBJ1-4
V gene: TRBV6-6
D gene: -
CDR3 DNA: TGTGCCAGCACCCCGGGGCTATTCGGGGGTCATGAAAAACTGTTTTTT
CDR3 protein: CASTPGLFGGHEKLFF

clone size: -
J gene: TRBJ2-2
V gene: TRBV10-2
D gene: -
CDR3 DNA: TGCGCCAGCCCGGACGGGACCGGGGAGCTGTTTTTT
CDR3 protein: CASPDGTGELFF

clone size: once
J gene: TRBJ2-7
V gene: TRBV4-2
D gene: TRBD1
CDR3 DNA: TGTGCCAGCAGCTATGGACAGGATACCTACGAGCAGTACTTC
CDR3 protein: CASSYGQDTYEQYF

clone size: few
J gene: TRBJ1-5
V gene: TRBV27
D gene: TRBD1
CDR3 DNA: TGTGCCAGCAGTTTGAAGAGGGACAGTAGCAATCAGCCCCAGCATTTT
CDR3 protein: CASSLKRDSSNQPQHF

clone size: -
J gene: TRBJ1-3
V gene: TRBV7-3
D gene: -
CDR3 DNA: TGTGCCAGCAGCTCACAGAGACTCTCTGGAAACACCATATATTTT
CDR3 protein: CASSSQRLSGNTIYF

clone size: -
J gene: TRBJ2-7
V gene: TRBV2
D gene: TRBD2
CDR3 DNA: TGTGCCAGCGTTGTGGCCCGGGGGGTCTACGAGCAGTACTTC
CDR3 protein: CASVVARGVYEQYF

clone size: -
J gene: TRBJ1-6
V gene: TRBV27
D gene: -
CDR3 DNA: TGTGCCAGCGCGTGGGGTGGGGGAGATTCACCCCTCCACTTT
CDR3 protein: CASAWGGGDSPLHF

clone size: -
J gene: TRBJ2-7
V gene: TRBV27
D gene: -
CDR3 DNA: TGTGCCAGCAAGCCCGGTACTAGCTCCTTCCACGAGCAGTACTTC
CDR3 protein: CASKPGTSSFHEQYF

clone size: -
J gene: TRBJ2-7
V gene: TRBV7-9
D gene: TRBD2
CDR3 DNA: TGTGCCAGCAGCGCCCGAATAGCGGGAGATTCGGCCGAGCAGTACTTC
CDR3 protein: CASSARIAGDSAEQYF

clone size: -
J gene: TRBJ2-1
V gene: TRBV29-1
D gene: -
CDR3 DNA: TGCAGCGTTGCTGGAGGAGGCTACAATGAGCAGTTCTTC
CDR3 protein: CSVAGGGYNEQFF

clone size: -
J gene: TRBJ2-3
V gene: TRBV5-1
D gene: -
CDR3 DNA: TGCGCCAGCAGCGCGACAGTCTCAGATACGCAGTATTTT
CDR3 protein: CASSATVSDTQYF

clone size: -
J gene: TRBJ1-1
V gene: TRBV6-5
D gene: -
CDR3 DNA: TGTGCCAGCAGTTCCCCAGCCGACAGGGAAGCTTTCTTT
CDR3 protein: CASSSPADREAFF

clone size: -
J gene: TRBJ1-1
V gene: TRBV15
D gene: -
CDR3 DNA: TGTGCCACCCGTCTAAGCAGGGAGAACACTGAAGCTTTCTTT
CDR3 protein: CATRLSRENTEAFF

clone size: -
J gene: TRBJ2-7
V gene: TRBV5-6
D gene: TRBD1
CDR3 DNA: TGTGCCAGCAGTCTGGGGCAGGGGGTATACGAGCAGTACTTC
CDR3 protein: CASSLGQGVYEQYF

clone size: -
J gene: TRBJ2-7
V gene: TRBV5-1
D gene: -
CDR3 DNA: TGCGCCAGCGGGCCCGAGGGGGTGTTCTACGAGCAGTACTTC
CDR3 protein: CASGPEGVFYEQYF

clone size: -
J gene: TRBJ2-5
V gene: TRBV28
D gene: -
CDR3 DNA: TGTGCCAGCAGTTTGGGCGCCCAAGAGACCCAGTACTTC
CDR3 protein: CASSLGAQETQYF

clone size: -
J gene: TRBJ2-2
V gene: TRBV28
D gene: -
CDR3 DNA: TGTGCCAGCAGTTTTCCACAGATAAACACCGGGGAGCTGTTTTTT
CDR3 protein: CASSFPQINTGELFF

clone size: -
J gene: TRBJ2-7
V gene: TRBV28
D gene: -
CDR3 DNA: TGTGCCAGCAGTTTAGGGAACCCCTACGAGCAGTACTTC
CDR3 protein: CASSLGNPYEQYF

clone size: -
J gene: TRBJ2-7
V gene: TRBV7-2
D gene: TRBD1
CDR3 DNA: TGTGCCAGCAGCCTCCGGACAGGGAGAAACTCCTACGAGCAGTACTTC
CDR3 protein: CASSLRTGRNSYEQYF

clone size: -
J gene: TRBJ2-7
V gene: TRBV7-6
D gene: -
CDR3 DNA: TGTGCCAGCAGCTTAAATTTGGGGACGGCATCCTACGAGCAGTACTTC
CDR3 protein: CASSLNLGTASYEQYF

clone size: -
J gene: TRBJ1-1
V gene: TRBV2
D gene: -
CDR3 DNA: TGTGCCAGCACACGGGTGACAGGAGAAAACACTGAAGCTTTCTTT
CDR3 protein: CASTRVTGENTEAFF

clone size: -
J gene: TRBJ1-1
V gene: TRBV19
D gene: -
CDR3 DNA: TGTGCCAGTAGCATCGGCGGATGGAACACTGAAGCTTTCTTT
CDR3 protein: CASSIGGWNTEAFF

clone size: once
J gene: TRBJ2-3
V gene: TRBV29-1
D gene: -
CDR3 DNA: TGCAGCGTTGCTAGGAGTAGCAGTCCGACGACAAGCACAGATACGCAGTATTTT
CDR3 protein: CSVARSSSPTTSTDTQYF

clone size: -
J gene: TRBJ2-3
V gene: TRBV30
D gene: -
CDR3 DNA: TGTGCCTGGAGCGGAGTCAGAGCTAGCACAGATACGCAGTATTTT
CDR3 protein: CAWSGVRASTDTQYF

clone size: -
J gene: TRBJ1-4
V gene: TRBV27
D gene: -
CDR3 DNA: TGTGCCAGCAGGGGATTGGGTTCTGAAAAACTGTTTTTT
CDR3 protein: CASRGLGSEKLFF

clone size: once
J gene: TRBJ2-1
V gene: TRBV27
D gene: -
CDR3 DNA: TGTGCCAGCAGTACAAGCTCCTACAATGAGCAGTTCTTC
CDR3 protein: CASSTSSYNEQFF

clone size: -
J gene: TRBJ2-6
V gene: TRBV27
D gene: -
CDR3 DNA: TGTGCCAGCAGTTTTGGCTCTGGGGCCAACGTCCTGACTTTC
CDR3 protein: CASSFGSGANVLTF

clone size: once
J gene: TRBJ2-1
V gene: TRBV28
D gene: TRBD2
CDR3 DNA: TGTGCCAGCAAGTTAAGGTCTAGCGGATCCAGCTCCTACAATGAGCAGTTCTTC
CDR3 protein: CASKLRSSGSSSYNEQFF

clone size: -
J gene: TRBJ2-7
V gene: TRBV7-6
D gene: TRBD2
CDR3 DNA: TGTGCCAGCAGCTTAGGTCCAGCGGGAGGAGTCGAGCAGTACTTC
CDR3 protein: CASSLGPAGGVEQYF

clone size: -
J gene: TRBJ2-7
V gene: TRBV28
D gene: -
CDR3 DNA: TGTGCCAGCAGTTTATGGCGCAGGGATCCCTACGAGCAGTACTTC
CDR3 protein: CASSLWRRDPYEQYF

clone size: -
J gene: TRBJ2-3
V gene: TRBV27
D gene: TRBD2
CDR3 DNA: TGTGCCAGCAGTTTACTAGCGGGAGCCACAGATACGCAGTATTTT
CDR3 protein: CASSLLAGATDTQYF